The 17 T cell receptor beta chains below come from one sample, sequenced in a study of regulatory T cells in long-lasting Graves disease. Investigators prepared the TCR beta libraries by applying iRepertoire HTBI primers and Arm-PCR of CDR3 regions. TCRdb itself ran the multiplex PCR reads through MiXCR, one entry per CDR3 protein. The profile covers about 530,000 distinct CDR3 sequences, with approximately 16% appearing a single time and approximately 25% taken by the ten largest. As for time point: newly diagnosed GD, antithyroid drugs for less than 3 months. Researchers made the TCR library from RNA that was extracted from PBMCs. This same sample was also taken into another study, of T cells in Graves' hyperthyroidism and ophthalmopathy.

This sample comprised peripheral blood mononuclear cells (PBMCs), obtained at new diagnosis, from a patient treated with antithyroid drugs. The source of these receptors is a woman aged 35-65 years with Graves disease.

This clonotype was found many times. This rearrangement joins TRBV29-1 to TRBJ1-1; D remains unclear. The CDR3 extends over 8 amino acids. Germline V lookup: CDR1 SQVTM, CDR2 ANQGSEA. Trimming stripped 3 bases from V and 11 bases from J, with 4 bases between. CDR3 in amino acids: CSVDGAFF. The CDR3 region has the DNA TGCAGCGTTGACGGGGCTTTCTTT.

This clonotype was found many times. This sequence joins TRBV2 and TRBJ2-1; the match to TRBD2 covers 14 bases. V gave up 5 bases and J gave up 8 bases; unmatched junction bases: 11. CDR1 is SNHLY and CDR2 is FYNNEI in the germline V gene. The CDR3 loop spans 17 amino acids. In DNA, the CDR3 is TGTGCCAGCAGTTACACGCTGACTAGCGGGGGGGCAGATGAGCAGTTCTTC. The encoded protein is CASSYTLTSGGADEQFF.

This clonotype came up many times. In DNA form, the CDR3 reads TGTGCCAGCAGCCAATTCGGGGTGGAGACCCAGTACTTC. Its protein is CASSQFGVETQYF. The rearrangement joins TRBV3-1 to TRBJ2-5; a possible D gene is TRBD2 (5 bases). The V and J ends lost 2 bases and 5 bases respectively, with 9 bases between them. CDR1 is LGHDT, CDR2 YNNKEL, per germline (reference sequence). This CDR3 is 13 amino acids long.

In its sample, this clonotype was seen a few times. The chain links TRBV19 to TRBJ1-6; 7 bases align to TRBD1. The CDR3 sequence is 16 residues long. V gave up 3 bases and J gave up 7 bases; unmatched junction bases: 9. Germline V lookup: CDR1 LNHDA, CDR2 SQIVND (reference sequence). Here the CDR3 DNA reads TGTGCCAGTAGTATCCCCCCGAGCAGGGGGAATTCACCCCTCCACTTT. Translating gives CASSIPPSRGNSPLHF.

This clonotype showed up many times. The CDR3 DNA is TGTGCCAGCAGTACGGATTATAATTCACCCCTCCACTTT. It is translated as CASSTDYNSPLHF. The rearrangement uses TRBV5-8 and TRBJ1-6; D unclear. V lost 5 bases and J 4 bases, leaving 7 bases between the germline ends. This CDR3 contains 13 residues. Germline CDR1 and CDR2: SGHTS and YDEGEE.

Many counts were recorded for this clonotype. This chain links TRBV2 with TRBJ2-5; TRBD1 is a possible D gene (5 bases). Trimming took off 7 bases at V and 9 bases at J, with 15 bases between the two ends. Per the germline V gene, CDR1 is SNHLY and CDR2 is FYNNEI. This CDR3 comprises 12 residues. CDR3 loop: CASTADRGSQYF. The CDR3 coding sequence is TGTGCCAGCACGGCGGATAGGGGTTCCCAGTACTTC.

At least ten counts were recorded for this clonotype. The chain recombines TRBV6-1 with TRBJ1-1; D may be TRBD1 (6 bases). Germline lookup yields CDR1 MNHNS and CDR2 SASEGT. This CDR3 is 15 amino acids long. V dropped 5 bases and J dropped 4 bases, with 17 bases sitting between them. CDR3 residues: CASSPIRRGSTEAFF. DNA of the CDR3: TGTGCCAGCAGTCCAATTCGGAGGGGGAGCACTGAAGCTTTCTTT.

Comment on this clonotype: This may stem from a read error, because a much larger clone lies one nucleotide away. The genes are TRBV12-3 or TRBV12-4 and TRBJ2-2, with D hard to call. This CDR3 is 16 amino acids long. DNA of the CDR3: TGTGCCAGCAGTTTCGGTGAGGCACTGAACGCCGGGGAGCTGTTTTTT. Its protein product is CASSFGEALNAGELFF.

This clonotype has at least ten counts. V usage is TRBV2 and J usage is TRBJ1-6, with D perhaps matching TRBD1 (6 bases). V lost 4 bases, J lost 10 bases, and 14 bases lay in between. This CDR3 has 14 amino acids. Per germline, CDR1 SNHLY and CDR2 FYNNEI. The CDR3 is CASSGGQGGSPLHF. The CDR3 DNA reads TGTGCCAGCAGTGGGGGGCAGGGAGGATCACCCCTCCACTTT.

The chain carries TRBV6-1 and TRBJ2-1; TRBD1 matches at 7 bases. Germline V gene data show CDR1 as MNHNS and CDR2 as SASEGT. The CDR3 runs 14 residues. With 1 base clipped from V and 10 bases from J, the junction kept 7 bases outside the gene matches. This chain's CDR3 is CASSEVTGVGEQFF. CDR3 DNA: TGTGCCAGCAGTGAAGTAACAGGGGTTGGAGAGCAGTTCTTC.

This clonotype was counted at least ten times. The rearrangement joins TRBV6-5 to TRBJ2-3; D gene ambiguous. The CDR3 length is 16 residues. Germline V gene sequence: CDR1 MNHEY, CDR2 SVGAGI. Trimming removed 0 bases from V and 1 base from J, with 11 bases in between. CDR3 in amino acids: CASSYSKASGTDTQYF. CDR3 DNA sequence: TGTGCCAGCAGTTACTCGAAAGCTTCGGGCACAGATACGCAGTATTTT.

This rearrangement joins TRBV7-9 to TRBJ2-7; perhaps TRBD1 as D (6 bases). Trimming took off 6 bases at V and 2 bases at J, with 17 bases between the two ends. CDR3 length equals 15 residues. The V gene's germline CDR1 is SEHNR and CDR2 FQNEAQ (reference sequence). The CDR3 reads CASSSTGHTTYEQYF. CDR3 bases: TGTGCCAGCAGTTCGACGGGACATACGACCTACGAGCAGTACTTC. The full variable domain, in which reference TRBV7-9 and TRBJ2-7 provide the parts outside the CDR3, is DTGVSQNPRHKITKRGQNVTFRCDPISEHNRLYWYRQTLGQGPEFLTYFQNEAQLEKSRLLSDRFSAERPKGSFSTLEIQRTEQGDSAMYLCASSSTGHTTYEQYFGPGTRLTVT.

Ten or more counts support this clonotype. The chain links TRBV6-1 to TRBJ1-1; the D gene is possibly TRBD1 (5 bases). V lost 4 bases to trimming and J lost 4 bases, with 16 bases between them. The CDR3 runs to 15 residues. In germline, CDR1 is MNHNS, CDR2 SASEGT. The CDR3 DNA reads TGTGCCAGCAGTGGGGACCCAATAGGGGCCACTGAAGCTTTCTTT. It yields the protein CASSGDPIGATEAFF.

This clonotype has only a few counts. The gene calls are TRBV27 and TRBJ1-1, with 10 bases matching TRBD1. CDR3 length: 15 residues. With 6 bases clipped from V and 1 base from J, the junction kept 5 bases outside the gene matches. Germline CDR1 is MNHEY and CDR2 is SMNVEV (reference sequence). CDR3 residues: CASSPGDRGNTEAFF. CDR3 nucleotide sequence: TGTGCCAGCAGCCCAGGGGACAGGGGGAACACTGAAGCTTTCTTT.

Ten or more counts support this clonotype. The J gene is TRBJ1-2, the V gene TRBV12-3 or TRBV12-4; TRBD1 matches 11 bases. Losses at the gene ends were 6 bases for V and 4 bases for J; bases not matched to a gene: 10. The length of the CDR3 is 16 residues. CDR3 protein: CASSFQRTGGGYGYTF. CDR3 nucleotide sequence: TGTGCCAGCAGCTTCCAGCGGACAGGGGGCGGCTATGGCTACACCTTC.

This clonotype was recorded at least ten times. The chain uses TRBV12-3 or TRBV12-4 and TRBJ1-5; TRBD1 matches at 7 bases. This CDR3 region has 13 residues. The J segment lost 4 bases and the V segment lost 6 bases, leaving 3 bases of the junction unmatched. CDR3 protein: CASRWTGNQPQHF. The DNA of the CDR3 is TGTGCCAGCAGGTGGACAGGTAATCAGCCCCAGCATTTT.

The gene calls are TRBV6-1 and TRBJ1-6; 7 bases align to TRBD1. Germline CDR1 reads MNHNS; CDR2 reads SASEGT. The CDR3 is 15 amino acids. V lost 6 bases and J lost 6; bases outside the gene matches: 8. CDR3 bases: TGTGCCAGCAGATCGACAGGGTCCCCTAATTCACCCCTCCACTTT. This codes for CASRSTGSPNSPLHF.